There are a few counts of the clone carrying this T cell receptor (beta chain). The data are from a study of neoadjuvant anti-PD-1 for oral cavity cancer. Repertoires were generated with immunoSEQ multiplex PCR, while TCRdb's copy carries only in-frame clones and drops some. Found here are around 8,000 clones, roughly three quarters of them singletons; the top ten hold around 2.8%. The trim removed 7 bases at V and 6 bases at J, leaving 10 bases unmatched. The CDR3 is 15 residues long. CDR1 is SGHAT, CDR2 FQNNGV, per germline. Time point indicated: after neoadjuvant nivolumab, at surgical resection. This clonotype originated in a person aged 40 to 85 with oral cavity squamous cell carcinoma. This rearrangement joins TRBV11-2 to TRBJ1-2; 11 nucleotides agree with TRBD1. The sequences come from PBMCs, collected after nivolumab (anti-PD-1) treatment. In DNA form, the CDR3 reads TGTGCCAGCACCTCCCCTAGGACAGGGGGCCATGGCTACACCTTC. Protein sequence: CASTSPRTGGHGYTF.